The 17 T cell receptor beta chains below were found in one sample sequenced in a study of OX40 agonist ivuxolimab in advanced cancers. The data were produced by immunoSEQ multiplex PCR, yet TCRdb's version contains in-frame clones alone and is incomplete. The repertoire holds roughly 100,000 clones, with approximately 93% as singletons. The specimen was CD4+ or CD8+ T cells sorted from blood, collected in a trial of the OX40 agonist ivuxolimab. The receptors were sampled from an adult with an advanced solid tumor such as melanoma, head and neck, liver or kidney cancer.

J is TRBJ2-1 and V is TRBV7-2, with D possibly being TRBD1 (5 bases). The CDR3 extends over 16 amino acids. Germline V gene lookup returns CDR1 SGHTA and CDR2 FQGNSA. V dropped 3 bases and J dropped 3 bases, with 15 bases sitting between them. This CDR3 reads CASSFRLRQSYNEQFF. As DNA, the CDR3 is TGTGCCAGCAGCTTTCGACTCAGACAGAGCTACAATGAGCAGTTCTTC.

This sequence joins TRBV30 and TRBJ1-5, with D uncertain. Germline CDR1 GTSNPN, CDR2 SVGIG (reference sequence). V lost 5 bases and J lost 3, with 11 bases in between. The CDR3 loop spans 13 amino acids. The CDR3 region has the DNA TGTGCCTGGTCCAAGGGTCCCAATCAGCCCCAGCATTTT. Amino acids: CAWSKGPNQPQHF.

The chain joins TRBV6-5 to TRBJ1-6; D unclear. The CDR3 covers 14 residues. The V and J ends lost 6 bases and 6 bases respectively, with 12 bases between them. Germline V CDR1 and CDR2: MNHEY, SVGAGI. CDR3 sequence reads: CASRKAGPNSPLHF. CDR3 in DNA: TGTGCCAGCAGAAAGGCAGGACCTAATTCACCCCTCCACTTT.

Here the CDR3 DNA reads TGTGCCAGCAGTCCCATCCATGGGTCCTATAATTCACCCCTCCACTTT. Translating gives CASSPIHGSYNSPLHF. The chain links TRBV28 to TRBJ1-6; no definite D call. V gave up 5 bases and J gave up 1 base, with 12 bases separating them. The CDR3 spans 16 residues. Germline V gene lookup returns CDR1 MDHEN and CDR2 SYDVKM.

The DNA for the CDR3 is TGTGCCAGCAGTTTGCCGGGGGGGTATTCCTACGAGCAGTACTTC. Protein: CASSLPGGYSYEQYF. V and J are TRBV28 and TRBJ2-7; 8 bases line up with TRBD2. The CDR3 consists of 15 residues. V gave up 3 bases and J gave up 1 base; unmatched junction bases: 5. CDR1 MDHEN and CDR2 SYDVKM come from the germline V gene.

The chain employs TRBV9 and TRBJ2-2; D gene unclear. This CDR3 comprises 14 residues. Germline V gene sequence: CDR1 SGDLS, CDR2 YYNGEE. Trimming removed 0 bases from V and 2 bases from J, with 5 bases in between. The CDR3 protein is CASSVGPNTGELFF. The CDR3 DNA reads as TGTGCCAGCAGCGTAGGACCCAACACCGGGGAGCTGTTTTTT.

V is TRBV2 and J is TRBJ2-1; D call uncertain. Trimming pared 7 bases from V and 5 bases from J, leaving 6 bases between. Germline V lookup: CDR1 SNHLY, CDR2 FYNNEI. The CDR3 has 11 residues. The CDR3 region has the DNA TGTGCCAGCACAACGGACAATGAGCAGTTCTTC. It yields the protein CASTTDNEQFF.

This chain links TRBV7-3 with TRBJ1-1, with D uncertain. There are 13 residues in the CDR3. Looked up from germline, CDR1 is SGHTA and CDR2 is FQGTGA. V gave up 6 bases and J gave up 0 bases, with 8 bases separating them. Here the CDR3 reads CASRLQMNTEAFF. The CDR3 DNA follows: TGTGCCAGCAGGCTGCAGATGAACACTGAAGCTTTCTTT.

This chain uses TRBV6-5 with TRBJ2-7; D unresolved. The CDR3 has 11 amino acids. The germline gives CDR1 MNHEY, CDR2 SVGAGI. The V gene lost 6 bases and the J gene lost 4 bases, with 7 bases spanning the gap. CDR3 nucleotides: TGTGCCAGCAGCTCCCTTTACGAGCAGTACGTC. It encodes CASSSLYEQYV.

In its sample, this clone was seen once. The chain links TRBV4-3 to TRBJ2-1, with TRBD2 identical over 11 bases. CDR3 size: 14 residues. The trim removed 3 bases at V and 12 bases at J, leaving 7 bases unmatched. Germline CDR1 reads LGHNA; CDR2 reads YSLEER. The chain's CDR3 is CASSQMLAGGWQFF. Written as DNA, the CDR3 is TGCGCCAGCAGCCAGATGCTAGCGGGGGGTTGGCAGTTCTTC.

V and J are TRBV15 and TRBJ1-5; no clear D gene. The germline V and J ends were trimmed by 2 bases and 0 bases, with 8 bases remaining between them. Germline CDR1 is LNHNV and CDR2 is YYDKDF (reference sequence). This CDR3 is built from 15 residues. CDR3 sequence reads: CATSRKAGSNQPQHF. CDR3 DNA: TGTGCCACCAGCAGAAAGGCGGGTAGCAATCAGCCCCAGCATTTT.

The chain links TRBV4-1 to TRBJ2-5; D is unresolved. CDR3 length equals 13 residues. Germline V gene sequence: CDR1 MGHRA, CDR2 YSYEKL. Trimming pared 2 bases from V and 2 bases from J, leaving 6 bases between. This CDR3 reads CASSQWRQETQYF. In DNA, the CDR3 is TGCGCCAGCAGCCAATGGCGACAAGAGACCCAGTACTTC.

The chain employs TRBV6-6 and TRBJ1-5; no firm D call. Germline CDR1 MNHNY, CDR2 SVGAGI (reference sequence). This CDR3 contains 14 residues. The ends were cut back, 2 bases at V and 7 bases at J, with 12 bases in the middle. Here the CDR3 DNA reads TGTGCCAGCAGTTACGGGCCCAGATCACAGCCCCAGCATTTT. This codes for CASSYGPRSQPQHF.

This chain uses TRBV10-3 with TRBJ2-7; possibly TRBD1 for D (5 bases). The CDR3 loop spans 14 amino acids. V was trimmed by 8 bases and J by 4 bases, leaving 18 bases between them. Germline lookup yields CDR1 ENHRY and CDR2 SYGVKD. The CDR3 here is CAIGPDRDLYEQYF. As DNA, the CDR3 is TGTGCCATCGGTCCTGACAGAGACTTATACGAGCAGTACTTC.

V usage is TRBV6-6 and J usage is TRBJ2-5, with TRBD2 matching over 7 bases. Per the germline V gene, CDR1 is MNHNY and CDR2 is SVGAGI (reference sequence). J gave up 7 bases and V 5 bases, and 10 bases lay outside the gene matches. The CDR3 is made up of 14 amino acids. The CDR3 sequence: CASSTLAGRGTQYF. The CDR3 DNA sequence: TGTGCCAGCAGTACCCTAGCTGGGAGGGGGACCCAGTACTTC.

V and J are TRBV30 and TRBJ2-1; no firm D call. The germline V gene encodes CDR1 GTSNPN and CDR2 SVGIG (reference sequence). V was shortened by 0 bases and J by 1 base, with 10 bases between the two germline ends. The CDR3 contains 15 residues. In DNA, the CDR3 is TGTGCCTGGAGTGTACTGGGGAATTCCTACAATGAGCAGTTCTTC. Its protein is CAWSVLGNSYNEQFF.

V and J are TRBV7-2 and TRBJ2-2; TRBD2 agrees at 11 bases. The trim removed 5 bases at V and 6 bases at J, leaving 5 bases unmatched. There are 15 residues in the CDR3. Looked up from germline, CDR1 is SGHTA and CDR2 is FQGNSA. The CDR3 DNA sequence: TGTGCCAGCAGCCTTAGCGGGGGGGCCTCCGGGGAGCTGTTTTTT. The encoded protein is CASSLSGGASGELFF.